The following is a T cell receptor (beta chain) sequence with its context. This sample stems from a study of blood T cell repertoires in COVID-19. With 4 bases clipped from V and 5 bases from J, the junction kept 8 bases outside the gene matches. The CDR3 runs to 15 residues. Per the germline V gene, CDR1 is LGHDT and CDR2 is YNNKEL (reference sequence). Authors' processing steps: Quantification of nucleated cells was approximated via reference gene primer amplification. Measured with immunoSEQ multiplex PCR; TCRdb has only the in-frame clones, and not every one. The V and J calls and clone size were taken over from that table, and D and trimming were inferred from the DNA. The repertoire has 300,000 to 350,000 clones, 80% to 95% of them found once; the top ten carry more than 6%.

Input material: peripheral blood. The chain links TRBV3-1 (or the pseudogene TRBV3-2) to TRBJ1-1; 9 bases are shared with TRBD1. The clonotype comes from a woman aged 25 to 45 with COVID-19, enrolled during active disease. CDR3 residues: CASSLKTGGATEAFF. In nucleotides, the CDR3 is TGTGCCAGCAGCCTAAAAACAGGGGGCGCGACTGAAGCTTTCTTT.